This T cell receptor beta chain stems from a study of T-cell memory formation after mild COVID-19. Points from the study as a whole: Researchers report contracting CD4+ clones mostly in CM and EM, with CD8+ clones in EMRA.

5'RACE with constant-segment primers yielded barcoded, UMI-tagged TCR alpha and TCR beta cDNA libraries. MiXCR, applied by TCRdb to the 5' RACE reads, yields one record per CDR3 protein. Of 350,000 to 500,000 distinct CDR3 sequences listed, 20% to 30% are singletons. The CDR3 consists of 14 residues. Germline V gives CDR1 DFQATT, CDR2 SNEGSKA (reference sequence). The J segment lost 7 bases and the V segment lost 4 bases, leaving 12 bases of the junction unmatched. Note on this clonotype: The antigen is unknown.

The rearrangement joins TRBV20-1 to TRBJ2-7; TRBD1 matches at 8 bases. This TCR was recovered from an adult woman who had mild COVID-19 (a few samples of this study predate the infection). Cell type and time point are not known. The sequenced sample was PBMCs or a T cell subset sorted from them (not recorded which). The CDR3 sequence is CSANLGTGRLEQYF. The CDR3 nucleotides read TGCAGTGCTAATCTCGGGACAGGCCGGTTGGAGCAGTACTTC.